Following are 26 T cell receptor beta chains from one sample sequenced in a study of T-cell reconstitution after alpha-beta-depleted transplantation in children (dated by TCRdb to the mid-2010s). The library came from PCR. TCRdb lists the instrument as Illumina HiSeq 2500. TCR libraries were prepared with molecular barcoding, using unique molecular identifiers to normalize TCRbeta repertoire quantification. TCRdb reprocessing: public reads trimmed at Q25 with fastp, clones called with MiXCR, in-frame beta chains kept. Records with the same CDR3 protein are collapsed into one entry carrying the most frequent genes and DNA. Across this sample there are about 420,000 distinct CDR3 sequences, with about a tenth seen only once. The ten largest clones add up to 4.5% to 6% of the sample. The sample consisted of PBMCs from the stem cell graft donor, taken from the stem cell graft. The receptor set was obtained from a human donor who donated a stem cell graft to a child with acute myeloid leukemia.

This clonotype was picked up many times. This chain links TRBV5-5 with TRBJ1-2; D might be TRBD1 (5 bases). Germline-derived CDR1 and CDR2 are SGHKS and YYEKEE (reference sequence). This CDR3 is built from 15 residues. V gave up 0 bases and J gave up 2 bases, with 11 bases separating them. The CDR3 DNA is TGTGCCAGCAGCTTGGCCGTGGGGCAGAACTATGGCTACACCTTC. Translated, it gives CASSLAVGQNYGYTF.

This clonotype was recorded a few times. The rearrangement links TRBV7-3 to TRBJ2-1, with 7 bases aligning to TRBD1. Germline-derived CDR1 and CDR2 are SGHTA and FQGTGA. The V and J ends lost 5 bases and 0 bases, in that order; junction bases with no gene match: 7. The CDR3 is 16 residues long. CDR3 sequence (DNA): TGTGCCAGCAGCCGAACAGGGGTCAGCTCCTACAATGAGCAGTTCTTC. This encodes CASSRTGVSSYNEQFF.

There are a few counts of this clonotype. The chain combines TRBV10-3 with TRBJ1-4; no firm D call. V lost 0 bases, J lost 0 bases, and 5 bases lay in between. The CDR3 has 15 residues. CDR1 is ENHRY and CDR2 is SYGVKD in the germline V gene. The CDR3 here is CAISESTATNEKLFF. CDR3 coding DNA: TGTGCCATCAGTGAGTCCACTGCAACTAATGAAAAACTGTTTTTT.

The genes are TRBV27 and TRBJ2-1, with 9 bases matching TRBD1. The CDR3 has 15 amino acids. CDR1 and CDR2 from the germline V gene are MNHEY and SMNVEV (reference sequence). J lost 4 bases, V lost 3 bases, and 4 bases had no gene match. CDR3 in amino acids: CASSFDGTGYNEQFF. CDR3 DNA sequence: TGTGCCAGCAGTTTTGACGGGACAGGGTACAATGAGCAGTTCTTC.

In this sample, this clonotype turned up a few times. The genes are TRBV5-1 and TRBJ2-1, with 7 nucleotides matching TRBD2. CDR1 is SGHRS, CDR2 YFSETQ, per germline. The CDR3 has 17 amino acids. Germline trimming cut 4 bases from V and 1 base from J; bases unmatched to any gene: 11. CDR3: CASSPGGTGPSYNEQFF. Here the CDR3 DNA reads TGCGCCAGCAGCCCGGGGGGAACGGGGCCATCCTACAATGAGCAGTTCTTC. Full variable domain (rest looked up from reference TRBV5-1 and TRBJ2-1): KAGVTQTPRYLIKTRGQQVTLSCSPISGHRSVSWYQQTPGQGLQFLFEYFSETQRNKGNFPGRFSGRQFSNSRSEMNVSTLELGDSALYLCASSPGGTGPSYNEQFFGPGTRLTVL.

A few counts support this clonotype. The V call is TRBV9, the J call TRBJ1-2, with 7 nucleotides matching TRBD1. This CDR3 contains 16 residues. V lost 4 bases, J lost 4 bases, and 13 bases stayed unmatched. Germline lookup yields CDR1 SGDLS and CDR2 YYNGEE. The CDR3 region is CASSFGQAGSGYGYTF. CDR3 bases: TGTGCCAGCAGCTTCGGACAGGCGGGATCGGGCTATGGCTACACCTTC.

Concerning this clonotype: The junction does not match germline at one end; this may be a read error. The chain couples TRBV7-9 to TRBJ2-4; D is possibly TRBD2 (5 bases). This CDR3 is 14 amino acids long. Germline loops: CDR1 SEHNR, CDR2 FQNEAQ (reference sequence). CDR3 sequence: CASSDRLAKNSQYF. CDR3 DNA: TGTGCCAGCAGCGATAGGCTAGCCAAAAACAGTCAGTACTTC. Variable domain in full (rest from reference TRBV7-9 and TRBJ2-4): DTGVSQNPRHKITKRGQNVTFRCDPISEHNRLYWYRQTLGQGPEFLTYFQNEAQLEKSRLLSDRFSAERPKGSFSTLEIQRTEQGDSAMYLCASSDRLAKNSQYFGAGTRLSVL.

This clonotype was counted only a few times. V usage is TRBV12-3 or TRBV12-4 and J usage is TRBJ2-7; D is ambiguous. V gave up 0 bases and J gave up 4 bases, with 7 bases separating them. This CDR3 is built from 13 residues. The CDR3 loop reads CASSLAEGYEQYV. The CDR3 DNA follows: TGTGCCAGCAGTTTAGCAGAAGGGTACGAGCAGTACGTC.

The rearrangement joins TRBV20-1 to TRBJ2-7; 9 bases map to TRBD2. Trimming took 3 bases from V and 2 from J; bases not matched to a gene: 5. The CDR3 is made up of 14 amino acids. Germline CDR1 DFQATT, CDR2 SNEGSKA (reference sequence). The CDR3 is CSASRLADPYEQYF. CDR3 nucleotide sequence: TGCAGTGCTAGTCGACTAGCGGACCCCTACGAGCAGTACTTC.

This clonotype was observed a handful of times. The J gene is TRBJ1-5, the V gene TRBV5-1; 12 bases fit TRBD1. The CDR3 totals 14 residues. J gave up 6 bases and V 4 bases, and 2 bases lay outside the gene matches. Germline CDR1 is SGHRS and CDR2 is YFSETQ. The CDR3 DNA reads TGCGCCAGCAGCGAGGGACAGGGGGCTCAGCCCCAGCATTTT. This encodes CASSEGQGAQPQHF.

The chain is built from TRBV20-1 and TRBJ2-7; 7 bases match TRBD2. The CDR3 is 14 amino acids. V lost 5 bases and J lost 6; bases outside the gene matches: 13. Germline V gene data show CDR1 as DFQATT and CDR2 as SNEGSKA (reference sequence). DNA for the CDR3: TGCAGTGCTCCTCTGTCGGGAGGAGGCTTCGAGCAGTACTTC. It yields the protein CSAPLSGGGFEQYF.

This sequence joins TRBV5-1 and TRBJ2-7; D call uncertain. Germline lookup yields CDR1 SGHRS and CDR2 YFSETQ. The CDR3 runs to 14 residues. Trimming pared 5 bases from V and 2 bases from J, leaving 14 bases between. CDR3 residues: CASRKNLGAYEQYF. The CDR3 DNA reads TGCGCCAGCAGAAAAAATCTCGGAGCCTACGAGCAGTACTTC.

The gene calls are TRBV12-3 or TRBV12-4 and TRBJ2-1, with D possibly being TRBD1 or TRBD2 (6 bases each). Trimming removed 5 bases from V and 0 bases from J, with 11 bases in between. This CDR3 comprises 15 residues. The CDR3 here is CASSTGASSYNEQFF. In nucleotides, the CDR3 is TGTGCCAGCAGTACGGGGGCCAGCTCCTACAATGAGCAGTTCTTC.

The chain combines TRBV11-2 with TRBJ2-1; 9 bases line up with TRBD2. The ends lost 2 bases at V and 4 bases at J; junction bases unmatched: 3. Per germline, CDR1 SGHAT and CDR2 FQNNGV. This CDR3 region has 15 residues. CDR3 bases: TGTGCCAGCAGCTTATCTAGCGGGGTGTACAATGAGCAGTTCTTC. Translating gives CASSLSSGVYNEQFF. The variable domain in full, with the rest retrieved from reference TRBV11-2 and TRBJ2-1, is EAGVAQSPRYKIIEKRQSVAFWCNPISGHATLYWYQQILGQGPKLLIQFQNNGVVDDSQLPKDRFSAERLKGVDSTLKIQPAKLEDSAVYLCASSLSSGVYNEQFFGPGTRLTVL.

V usage is TRBV9 and J usage is TRBJ2-1; 14 nucleotides line up with TRBD2. Trimming removed 4 bases from V and 13 bases from J; junction bases left unmatched: 13. From germline, CDR1 is SGDLS and CDR2 YYNGEE. The CDR3 totals 16 residues. The CDR3 reads CASSPPGTSGGAKQFF. Written as DNA, the CDR3 is TGTGCCAGCAGCCCCCCCGGGACTAGCGGGGGCGCGAAACAGTTCTTC.

The J gene is TRBJ2-7, the V gene TRBV18; D is uncertain. V was clipped by 2 bases and J by 0 bases, with 14 bases between them. Germline CDR1 is KGHSH and CDR2 is LQKENI. The CDR3 is made up of 16 amino acids. The CDR3 DNA is TGTGCCAGCTCACCAAGTTGGACCTCCAGCTCCTACGAGCAGTACTTC. Its translation: CASSPSWTSSSYEQYF.

This clonotype was seen many times. The rearrangement links TRBV18 to TRBJ1-1, with TRBD1 matching 7 bases. The germline V gene has CDR1 KGHSH and CDR2 LQKENI. The CDR3 consists of 15 residues. V shed 3 bases, J shed 2 bases, and the junction held 6 bases outside the gene matches. The DNA of the CDR3 is TGTGCCAGCTCACCGAGAGGGACAGAAAACACTGAAGCTTTCTTT. It encodes CASSPRGTENTEAFF.

This clonotype was observed a few times. The rearrangement uses TRBV4-3 and TRBJ2-4; weak D call: TRBD1 (6 bases). With 0 bases removed from V and 7 bases from J, the gap between germline ends came to 16 bases. The CDR3 has 16 residues. Germline V gene lookup returns CDR1 LGHNA and CDR2 YSLEER. The CDR3 loop is CASSQDGTTLGNIQYF. DNA of the CDR3: TGCGCCAGCAGCCAAGACGGGACAACTCTTGGGAACATTCAGTACTTC.

This clonotype was detected a few times. J is TRBJ1-6 and V is TRBV20-1; D ambiguous. In germline, CDR1 is DFQATT, CDR2 SNEGSKA (reference sequence). This CDR3 region has 14 residues. V lost 1 base to trimming and J lost 8 bases, with 12 bases between them. The CDR3, as DNA: TGCAGTGCTAGAGTCCGTAGCTTAGATTCACCCCTCCACTTT. It is translated as CSARVRSLDSPLHF.

This clonotype was seen a few times. This chain connects TRBV5-1 to TRBJ1-1; no reliable D call. The CDR3 runs to 16 residues. Trimming took 1 base from V and 4 from J, leaving 17 bases between them. CDR1 is SGHRS, CDR2 YFSETQ, per germline. The CDR3 loop is CASSLRGGSEGTEAFF. CDR3 nucleotide sequence: TGCGCCAGCAGCTTGCGTGGAGGGTCCGAGGGCACTGAAGCTTTCTTT.

The chain joins TRBV10-3 to TRBJ2-3, with a possible D match to TRBD2 (6 bases). The V end lost 9 bases, the J end lost 0 bases, and 13 bases lay between the germline ends. CDR1 ENHRY and CDR2 SYGVKD come from the germline V gene. The CDR3 spans 14 residues. The CDR3 DNA reads TGTGCCATTAACCGGGACTCCAGCACAGATACGCAGTATTTT. It yields the protein CAINRDSSTDTQYF.

Ten or more counts support this clonotype. This chain connects TRBV20-1 to TRBJ2-1; 8 nucleotides agree with TRBD1. The germline CDR1 and CDR2 sequences are DFQATT and SNEGSKA (reference sequence). J lost 8 bases, V lost 7 bases, and 13 bases had no gene match. The CDR3 has 14 residues. The CDR3 loop reads CSVLSSTGVHEQFF. The CDR3 bases are TGCAGTGTGCTGTCCTCGACAGGGGTCCATGAGCAGTTCTTC.

The sample holds many counts of this clonotype. The chain carries TRBV20-1 and TRBJ2-3, with D perhaps matching TRBD2 (6 bases). Germline V lookup: CDR1 DFQATT, CDR2 SNEGSKA (reference sequence). CDR3 length: 15 amino acids. V lost 0 bases, J lost 0 bases, and 10 bases lay in between. The CDR3 protein is CSARDSGTSTDTQYF. CDR3 DNA sequence: TGCAGTGCTAGAGATTCAGGGACTAGCACAGATACGCAGTATTTT.

This clonotype was counted between two and nine times. The CDR3 coding sequence is TGCGCCAGCAGCCAATTAATGGCCAATCAGCCCCAGCATTTT. Encoded protein: CASSQLMANQPQHF. This chain joins TRBV4-1 and TRBJ1-5; no clear D. Germline loops: CDR1 MGHRA, CDR2 YSYEKL. V was trimmed by 2 bases and J by 3 bases, leaving 8 bases between them. The CDR3 is 14 residues long.

There are many counts of this clonotype. The chain couples TRBV20-1 to TRBJ2-4; unclear D gene. Germline loops: CDR1 DFQATT, CDR2 SNEGSKA (reference sequence). The length of the CDR3 is 14 residues. V lost 3 bases to trimming and J lost 3 bases, with 12 bases between them. DNA of the CDR3: TGCAGTGCTAGGGAGTTGGGGAACAAAAACATTCAGTACTTC. This codes for CSARELGNKNIQYF.

The chain has TRBV18 and TRBJ2-7, with 10 bases lining up with TRBD1. Germline CDR1 and CDR2: KGHSH and LQKENI. V trimming: 3 bases; J trimming: 7 bases; junction bases outside the gene matches: 6. CDR3 length: 14 amino acids. The CDR3 region is CASSPRDRGREQYF. The DNA for the CDR3 is TGTGCCAGCTCACCCCGGGACAGGGGAAGGGAGCAGTACTTC.